The source of this T cell receptor beta chain is a study of regulatory T cells in long-lasting Graves disease. For TCR beta, libraries came from iRepertoire HTBI primers and Arm-PCR of CDR3 regions. One entry per CDR3 protein results from TCRdb running MiXCR on the multiplex PCR reads. Counted here are about 400,000 distinct CDR3 sequences, about a fifth occurring once; the ten biggest clones make up less than 25%. The length of the CDR3 is 16 residues. Trimming at V came to 4 bases and at J to 4 bases, leaving 9 bases not matched to a gene. Germline V lookup: CDR1 MDHEN, CDR2 SYDVKM. Time point specified: persistent/refractory GD, antithyroid drugs over 5 years with positive TRAb. Preparation of the TCR library used RNA extracted from PBMCs.

This receptor was obtained from a female donor with Graves disease. This sample comprised peripheral blood mononuclear cells (PBMCs), obtained when the disease was refractory, from a patient treated with antithyroid drugs. The rearrangement joins TRBV28 to TRBJ2-2; 7 bases are shared with TRBD1. In nucleotides, the CDR3 is TGTGCCAGCAGTTCACGCTTGGACAGGAGCACCGGGGAGCTGTTTTTT. Translation gives CASSSRLDRSTGELFF.